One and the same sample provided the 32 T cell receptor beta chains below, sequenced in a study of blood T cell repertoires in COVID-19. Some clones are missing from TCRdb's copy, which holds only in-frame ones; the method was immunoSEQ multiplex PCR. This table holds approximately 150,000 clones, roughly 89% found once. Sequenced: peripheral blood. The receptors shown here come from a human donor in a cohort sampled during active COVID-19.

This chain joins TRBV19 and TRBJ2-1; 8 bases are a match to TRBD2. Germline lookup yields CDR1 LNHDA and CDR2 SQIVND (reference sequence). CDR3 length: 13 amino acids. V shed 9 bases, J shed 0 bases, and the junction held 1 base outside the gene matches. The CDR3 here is CASGLASYNEQFF. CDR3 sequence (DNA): TGTGCCAGCGGACTAGCCTCCTACAATGAGCAGTTCTTC.

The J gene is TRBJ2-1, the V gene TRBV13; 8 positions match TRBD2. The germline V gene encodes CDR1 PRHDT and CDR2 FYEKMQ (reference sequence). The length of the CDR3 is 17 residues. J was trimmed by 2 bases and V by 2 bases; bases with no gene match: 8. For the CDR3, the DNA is TGTGCCAGCAGCTTAAAGCCGGGGGGGGCCACCTACAATGAGCAGTTCTTC. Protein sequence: CASSLKPGGATYNEQFF.

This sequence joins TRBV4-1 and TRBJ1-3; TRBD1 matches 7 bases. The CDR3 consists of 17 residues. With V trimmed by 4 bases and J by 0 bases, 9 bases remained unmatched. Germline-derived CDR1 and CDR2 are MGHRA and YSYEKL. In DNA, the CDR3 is TGCGCCAGCAGCCCATTCCAGGACAGGTCCTCTGGAAACACCATATATTTT. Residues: CASSPFQDRSSGNTIYF.

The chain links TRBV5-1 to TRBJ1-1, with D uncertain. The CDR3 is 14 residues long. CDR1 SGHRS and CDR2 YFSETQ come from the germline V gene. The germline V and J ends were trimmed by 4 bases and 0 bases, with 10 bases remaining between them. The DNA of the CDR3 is TGCGCCAGCAGCGGGAGCGGTTTGAACACTGAAGCTTTCTTT. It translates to CASSGSGLNTEAFF. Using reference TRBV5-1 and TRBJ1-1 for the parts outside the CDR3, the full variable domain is KAGVTQTPRYLIKTRGQQVTLSCSPISGHRSVSWYQQTPGQGLQFLFEYFSETQRNKGNFPGRFSGRQFSNSRSEMNVSTLELGDSALYLCASSGSGLNTEAFFGQGTRLTVV.

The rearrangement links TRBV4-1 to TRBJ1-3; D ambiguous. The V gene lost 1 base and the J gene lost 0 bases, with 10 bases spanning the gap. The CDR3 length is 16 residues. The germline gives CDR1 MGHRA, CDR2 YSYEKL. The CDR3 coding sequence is TGCGCCAGCAGCCAAGTGGACTCCAGCTCTGGAAACACCATATATTTT. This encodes CASSQVDSSSGNTIYF.

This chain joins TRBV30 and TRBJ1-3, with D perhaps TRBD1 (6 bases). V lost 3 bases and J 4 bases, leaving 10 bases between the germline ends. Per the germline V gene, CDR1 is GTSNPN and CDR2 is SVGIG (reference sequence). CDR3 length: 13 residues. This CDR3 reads CAWRGGPGNTIYF. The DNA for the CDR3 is TGTGCCTGGAGGGGGGGGCCCGGAAACACCATATATTTT.

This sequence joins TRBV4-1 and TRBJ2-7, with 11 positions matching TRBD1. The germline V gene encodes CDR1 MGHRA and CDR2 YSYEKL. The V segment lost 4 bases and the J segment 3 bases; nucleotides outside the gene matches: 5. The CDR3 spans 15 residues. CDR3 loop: CASSPGQGGIYEQYF. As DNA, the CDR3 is TGCGCCAGCAGCCCGGGACAGGGGGGAATCTACGAGCAGTACTTC.

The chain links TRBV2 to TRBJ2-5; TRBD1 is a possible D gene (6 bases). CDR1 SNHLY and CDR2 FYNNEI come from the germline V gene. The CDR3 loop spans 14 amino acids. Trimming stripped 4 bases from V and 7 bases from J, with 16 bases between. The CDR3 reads CASSGIGQPWTQYF. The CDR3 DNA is TGTGCCAGCAGTGGGATCGGACAGCCTTGGACCCAGTACTTC.

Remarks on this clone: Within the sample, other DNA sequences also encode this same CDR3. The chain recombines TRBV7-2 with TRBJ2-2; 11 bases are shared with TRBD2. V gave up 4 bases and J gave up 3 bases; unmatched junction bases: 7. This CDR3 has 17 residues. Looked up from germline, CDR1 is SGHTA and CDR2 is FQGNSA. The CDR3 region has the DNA TGTGCCAGCAGCTCGTTAGCGGGGGGGCCCGACACCGGGGAGCTGTTTTTT. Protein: CASSSLAGGPDTGELFF.

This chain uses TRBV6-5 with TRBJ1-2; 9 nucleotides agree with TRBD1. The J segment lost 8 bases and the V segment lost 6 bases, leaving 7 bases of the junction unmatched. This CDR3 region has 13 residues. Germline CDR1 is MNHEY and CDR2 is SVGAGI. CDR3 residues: CASRIGTGKGYTF. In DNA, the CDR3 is TGTGCCAGCAGAATCGGGACAGGGAAGGGCTACACCTTC.

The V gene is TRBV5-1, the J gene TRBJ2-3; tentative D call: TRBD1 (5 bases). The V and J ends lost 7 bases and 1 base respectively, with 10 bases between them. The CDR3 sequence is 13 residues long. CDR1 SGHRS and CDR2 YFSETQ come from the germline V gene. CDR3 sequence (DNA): TGCGCCAGCTCCCAGGGTGGCACAGATACGCAGTATTTT. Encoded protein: CASSQGGTDTQYF.

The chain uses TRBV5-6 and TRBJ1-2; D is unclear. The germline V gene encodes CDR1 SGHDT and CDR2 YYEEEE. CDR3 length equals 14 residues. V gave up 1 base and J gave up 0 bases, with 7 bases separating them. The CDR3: CASSLPYTNYGYTF. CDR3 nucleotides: TGTGCCAGCAGCTTGCCGTATACTAACTATGGCTACACCTTC.

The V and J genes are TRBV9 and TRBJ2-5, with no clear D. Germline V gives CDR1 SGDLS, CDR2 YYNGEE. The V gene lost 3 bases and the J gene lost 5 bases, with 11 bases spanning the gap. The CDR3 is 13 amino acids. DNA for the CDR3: TGTGCCAGCAGCGCTACGCCCGGGGAGACCCAGTACTTC. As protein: CASSATPGETQYF.

CDR3 sequence (DNA): TGTGCCAGCAGTTACTCGTCCGCAGGGAACACTGAAGCTTTCTTT. This encodes CASSYSSAGNTEAFF. The chain combines TRBV6-5 with TRBJ1-1; D remains ambiguous. CDR1 MNHEY and CDR2 SVGAGI come from the germline V gene. Trimming took off 0 bases at V and 1 base at J, with 9 bases between the two ends. The CDR3 is 15 residues long.

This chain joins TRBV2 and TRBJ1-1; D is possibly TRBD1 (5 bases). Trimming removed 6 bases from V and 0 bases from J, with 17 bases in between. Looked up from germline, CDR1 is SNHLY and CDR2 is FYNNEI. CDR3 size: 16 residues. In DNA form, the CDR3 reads TGTGCCAGCAGCACCCGACAGTTAGACATGAACACTGAAGCTTTCTTT. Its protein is CASSTRQLDMNTEAFF.

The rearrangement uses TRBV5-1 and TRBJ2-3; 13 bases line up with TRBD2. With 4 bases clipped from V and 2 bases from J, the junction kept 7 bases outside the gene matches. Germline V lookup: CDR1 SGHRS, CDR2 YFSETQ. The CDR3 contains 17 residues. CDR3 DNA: TGCGCCAGCAGCCAATGGACTAGCGGGAGACCCACAGATACGCAGTATTTT. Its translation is CASSQWTSGRPTDTQYF. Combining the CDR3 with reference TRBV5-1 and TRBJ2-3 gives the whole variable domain KAGVTQTPRYLIKTRGQQVTLSCSPISGHRSVSWYQQTPGQGLQFLFEYFSETQRNKGNFPGRFSGRQFSNSRSEMNVSTLELGDSALYLCASSQWTSGRPTDTQYFGPGTRLTVL.

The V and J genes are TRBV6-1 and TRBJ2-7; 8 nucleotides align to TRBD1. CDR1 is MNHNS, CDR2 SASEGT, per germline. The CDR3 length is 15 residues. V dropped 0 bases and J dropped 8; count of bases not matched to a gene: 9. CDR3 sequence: CASSEAAGGSPKQYF. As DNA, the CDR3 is TGTGCCAGCAGTGAAGCGGCAGGGGGCTCTCCTAAGCAGTACTTC.

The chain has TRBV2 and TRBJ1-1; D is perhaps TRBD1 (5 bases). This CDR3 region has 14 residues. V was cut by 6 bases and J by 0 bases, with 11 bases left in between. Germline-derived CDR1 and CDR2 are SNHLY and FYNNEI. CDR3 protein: CASRLRGMNTEAFF. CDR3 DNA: TGTGCCAGCAGATTACGGGGGATGAACACTGAAGCTTTCTTT.

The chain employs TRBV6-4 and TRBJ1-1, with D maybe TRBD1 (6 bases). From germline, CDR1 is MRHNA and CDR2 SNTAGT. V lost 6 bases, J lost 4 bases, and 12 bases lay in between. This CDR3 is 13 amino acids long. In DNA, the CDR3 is TGTGCCAGCAGCTTACAGGGTGGCACTGAAGCTTTCTTT. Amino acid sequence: CASSLQGGTEAFF.

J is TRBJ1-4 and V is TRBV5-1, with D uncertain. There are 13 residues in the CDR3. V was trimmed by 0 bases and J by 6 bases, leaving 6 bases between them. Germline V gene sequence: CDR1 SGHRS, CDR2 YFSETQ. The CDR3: CASSLAQDEKLFF. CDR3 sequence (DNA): TGCGCCAGCAGCTTGGCTCAGGATGAAAAACTGTTTTTT. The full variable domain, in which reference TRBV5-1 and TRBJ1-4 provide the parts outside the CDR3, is KAGVTQTPRYLIKTRGQQVTLSCSPISGHRSVSWYQQTPGQGLQFLFEYFSETQRNKGNFPGRFSGRQFSNSRSEMNVSTLELGDSALYLCASSLAQDEKLFFGSGTQLSVL.

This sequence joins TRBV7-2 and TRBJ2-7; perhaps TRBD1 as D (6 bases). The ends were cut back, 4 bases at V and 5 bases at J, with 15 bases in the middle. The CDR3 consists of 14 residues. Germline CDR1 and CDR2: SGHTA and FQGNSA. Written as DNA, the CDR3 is TGTGCCAGCAGCTCCCGGGACACCCGAAACGAGCAGTACTTC. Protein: CASSSRDTRNEQYF.

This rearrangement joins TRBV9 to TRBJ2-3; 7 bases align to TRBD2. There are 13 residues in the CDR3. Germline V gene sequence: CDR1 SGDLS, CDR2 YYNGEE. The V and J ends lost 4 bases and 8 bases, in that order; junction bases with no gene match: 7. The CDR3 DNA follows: TGTGCCAGCAGCCCTCGACTAGCTTCTACGCAGTATTTT. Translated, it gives CASSPRLASTQYF. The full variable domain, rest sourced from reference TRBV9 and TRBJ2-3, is DSGVTQTPKHLITATGQRVTLRCSPRSGDLSVYWYQQSLDQGLQFLIQYYNGEERAKGNILERFSAQQFPDLHSELNLSSLELGDSALYFCASSPRLASTQYFGPGTRLTVL.

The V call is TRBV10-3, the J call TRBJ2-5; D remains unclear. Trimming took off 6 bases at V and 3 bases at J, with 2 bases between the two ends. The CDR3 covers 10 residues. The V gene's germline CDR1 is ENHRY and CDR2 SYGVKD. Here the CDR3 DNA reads TGTGCCATCAGCAAAGAGACCCAGTACTTC. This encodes CAISKETQYF.

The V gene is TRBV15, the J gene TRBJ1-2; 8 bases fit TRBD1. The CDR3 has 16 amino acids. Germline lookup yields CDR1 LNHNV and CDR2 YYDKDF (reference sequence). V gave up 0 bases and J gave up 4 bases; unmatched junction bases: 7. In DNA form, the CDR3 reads TGTGCCACCAGCAGAGATTCCGCCGGGACAGGCTATGGCTACACCTTC. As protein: CATSRDSAGTGYGYTF.

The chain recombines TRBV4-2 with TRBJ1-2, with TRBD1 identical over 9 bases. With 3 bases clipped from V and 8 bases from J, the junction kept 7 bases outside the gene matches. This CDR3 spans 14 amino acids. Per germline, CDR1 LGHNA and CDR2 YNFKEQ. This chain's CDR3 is CASSQGQGTLGYTF. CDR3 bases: TGTGCCAGCAGCCAGGGACAGGGAACTTTGGGCTACACCTTC.

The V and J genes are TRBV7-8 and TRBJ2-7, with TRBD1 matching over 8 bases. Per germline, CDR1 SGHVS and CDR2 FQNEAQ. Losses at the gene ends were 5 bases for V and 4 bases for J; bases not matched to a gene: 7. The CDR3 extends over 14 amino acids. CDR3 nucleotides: TGTGCCAGCAGCCGTACAGGGGGACTGTACGAGCAGTACTTC. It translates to CASSRTGGLYEQYF.

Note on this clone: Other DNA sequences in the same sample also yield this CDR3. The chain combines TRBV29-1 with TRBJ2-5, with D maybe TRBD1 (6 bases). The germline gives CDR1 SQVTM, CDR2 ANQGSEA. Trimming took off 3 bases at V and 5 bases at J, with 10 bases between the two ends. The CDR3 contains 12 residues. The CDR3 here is CSVDRGRETQYF. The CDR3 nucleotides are TGCAGCGTTGACAGGGGAAGGGAGACCCAGTACTTC.

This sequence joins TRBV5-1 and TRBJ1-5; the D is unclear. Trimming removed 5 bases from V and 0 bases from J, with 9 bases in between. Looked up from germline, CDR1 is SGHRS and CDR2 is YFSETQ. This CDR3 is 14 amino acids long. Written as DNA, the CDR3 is TGCGCCAGCAGTGACGGGGTTAGCAATCAGCCCCAGCATTTT. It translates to CASSDGVSNQPQHF.

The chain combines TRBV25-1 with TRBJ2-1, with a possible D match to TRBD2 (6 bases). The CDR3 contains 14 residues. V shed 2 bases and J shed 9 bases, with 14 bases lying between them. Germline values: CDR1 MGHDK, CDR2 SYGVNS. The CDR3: CASSEGPPGGEQFF. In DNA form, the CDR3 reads TGTGCCAGCAGTGAAGGGCCCCCCGGGGGTGAGCAGTTCTTC.

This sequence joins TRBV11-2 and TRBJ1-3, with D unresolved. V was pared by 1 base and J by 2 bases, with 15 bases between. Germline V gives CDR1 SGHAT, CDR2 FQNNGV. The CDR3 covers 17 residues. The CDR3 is CASSLVRRGRTGNTIYF. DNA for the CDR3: TGTGCCAGCAGCTTAGTCCGACGAGGGAGAACTGGAAACACCATATATTTT.

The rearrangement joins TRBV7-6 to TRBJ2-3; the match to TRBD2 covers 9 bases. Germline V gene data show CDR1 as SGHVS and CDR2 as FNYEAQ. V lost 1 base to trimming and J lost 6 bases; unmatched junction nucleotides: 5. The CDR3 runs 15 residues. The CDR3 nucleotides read TGTGCCAGCAGCTTAGTGGCGGGGGGGTTCGATACGCAGTATTTT. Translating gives CASSLVAGGFDTQYF. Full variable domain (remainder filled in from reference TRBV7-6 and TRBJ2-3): GAGVSQSPRYKVTKRGQDVALRCDPISGHVSLYWYRQALGQGPEFLTYFNYEAQQDKSGLPNDRFSAERPEGSISTLTIQRTEQRDSAMYRCASSLVAGGFDTQYFGPGTRLTVL.

In DNA form, the CDR3 reads TGTGCCAGCAGCTCCGACGACAGGGGTGGAAGGCAGTACTTC. It encodes CASSSDDRGGRQYF. This chain links TRBV5-6 with TRBJ2-7, with TRBD1 matching 8 bases. Losses at the gene ends were 3 bases for V and 9 bases for J; bases not matched to a gene: 11. Germline-derived CDR1 and CDR2 are SGHDT and YYEEEE. The CDR3 runs to 14 residues. Based on the CDR3 plus reference TRBV5-6 and TRBJ2-7, the full variable domain is DAGVTQSPTHLIKTRGQQVTLRCSPKSGHDTVSWYQQALGQGPQFIFQYYEEEERQRGNFPDRFSGHQFPNYSSELNVNALLLGDSALYLCASSSDDRGGRQYFGPGTRLTVT.